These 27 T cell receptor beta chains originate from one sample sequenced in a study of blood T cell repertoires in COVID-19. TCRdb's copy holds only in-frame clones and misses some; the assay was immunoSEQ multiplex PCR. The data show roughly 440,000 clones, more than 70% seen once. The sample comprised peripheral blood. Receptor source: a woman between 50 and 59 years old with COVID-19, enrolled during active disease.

The CDR3 protein is CASSRVGQPQPQHF. CDR3 bases: TGTGCCAGCTCACGGGTTGGGCAGCCCCAGCCCCAGCATTTT. The V and J genes are TRBV18 and TRBJ1-5; no reliable D call. The CDR3 consists of 14 residues. Trimming took 4 bases from V and 7 from J, leaving 14 bases between them. Germline CDR1 and CDR2: KGHSH and LQKENI.

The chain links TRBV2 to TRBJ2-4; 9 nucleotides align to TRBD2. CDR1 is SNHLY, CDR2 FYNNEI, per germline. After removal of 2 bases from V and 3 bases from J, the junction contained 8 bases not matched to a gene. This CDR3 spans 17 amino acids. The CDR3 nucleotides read TGTGCCAGCAGTGAAAGGGCGGGGGGGTTCGACAAAAACATTCAGTACTTC. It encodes CASSERAGGFDKNIQYF. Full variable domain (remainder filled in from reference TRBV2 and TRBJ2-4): EPEVTQTPSHQVTQMGQEVILRCVPISNHLYFYWYRQILGQKVEFLVSFYNNEISEKSEIFDDQFSVERPDGSNFTLKIRSTKLEDSAMYFCASSERAGGFDKNIQYFGAGTRLSVL.

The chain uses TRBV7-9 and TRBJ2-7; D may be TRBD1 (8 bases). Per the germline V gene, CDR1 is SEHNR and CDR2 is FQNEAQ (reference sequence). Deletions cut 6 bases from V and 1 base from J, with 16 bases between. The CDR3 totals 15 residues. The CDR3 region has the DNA TGTGCCAGCAGGGGGGGGACAGGTGAATCCTACGAGCAGTACTTC. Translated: CASRGGTGESYEQYF.

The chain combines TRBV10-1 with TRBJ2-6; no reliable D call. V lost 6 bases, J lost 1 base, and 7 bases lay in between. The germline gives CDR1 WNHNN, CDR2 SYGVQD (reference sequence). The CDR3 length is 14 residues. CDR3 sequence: CASSAGSGANVLTF. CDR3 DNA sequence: TGCGCCAGCAGCGCAGGATCTGGGGCCAACGTCCTGACTTTC.

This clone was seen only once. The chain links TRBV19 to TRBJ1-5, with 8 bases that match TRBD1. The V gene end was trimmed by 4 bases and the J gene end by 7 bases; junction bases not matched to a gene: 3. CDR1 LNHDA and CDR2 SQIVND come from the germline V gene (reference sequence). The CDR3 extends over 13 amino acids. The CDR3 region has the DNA TGTGCCAGTAGTACAGACAGGGGACAGCCCCAGCATTTT. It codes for CASSTDRGQPQHF. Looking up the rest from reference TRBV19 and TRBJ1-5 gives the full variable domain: DGGITQSPKYLFRKEGQNVTLSCEQNLNHDAMYWYRQDPGQGLRLIYYSQIVNDFQKGDIAEGYSVSREKKESFPLTVTSAQKNPTAFYLCASSTDRGQPQHFGDGTRLSIL.

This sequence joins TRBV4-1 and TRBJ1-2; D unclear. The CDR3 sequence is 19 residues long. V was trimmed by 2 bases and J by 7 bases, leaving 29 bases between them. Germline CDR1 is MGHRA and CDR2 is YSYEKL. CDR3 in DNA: TGCGCCAGCAGCCAATTTTTCAACCTACGCCCGACATCGCGTGGTGGCTACACCTTC. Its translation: CASSQFFNLRPTSRGGYTF.

The CDR3, as DNA: TGTGCCAGCAGTTTGATCCCGCAGGAGCAGTACTTC. This codes for CASSLIPQEQYF. This sequence joins TRBV12-3 or TRBV12-4 and TRBJ2-7, with D unresolved. The ends were cut back, 3 bases at V and 7 bases at J, with 10 bases in the middle. The CDR3 is 12 residues long.

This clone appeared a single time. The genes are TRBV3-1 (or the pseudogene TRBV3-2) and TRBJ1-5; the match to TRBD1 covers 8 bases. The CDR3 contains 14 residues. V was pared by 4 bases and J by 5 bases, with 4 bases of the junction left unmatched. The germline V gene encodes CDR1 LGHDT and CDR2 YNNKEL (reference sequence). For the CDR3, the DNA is TGTGCCAGCAGCCGGGGGACAGGCGATCAGCCCCAGCATTTT. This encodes CASSRGTGDQPQHF.

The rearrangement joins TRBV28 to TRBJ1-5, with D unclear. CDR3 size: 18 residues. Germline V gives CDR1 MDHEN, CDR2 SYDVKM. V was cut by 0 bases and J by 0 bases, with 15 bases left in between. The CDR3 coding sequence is TGTGCCAGCAGTTTATGGGGTCCCGGAGAAAATAGCAATCAGCCCCAGCATTTT. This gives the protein CASSLWGPGENSNQPQHF.

Written as DNA, the CDR3 is TGTGCCACCAGTGCACCCGGGGGGCCGGACGGCTACACCTTC. It is translated as CATSAPGGPDGYTF. The V call is TRBV24-1, the J call TRBJ1-2; possibly TRBD1 for D (6 bases). In germline, CDR1 is KGHDR, CDR2 SFDVKD. Between the trimmed V and J ends, which lost 5 bases and 8 bases, there was a span of 17 bases. The CDR3 has 14 residues.

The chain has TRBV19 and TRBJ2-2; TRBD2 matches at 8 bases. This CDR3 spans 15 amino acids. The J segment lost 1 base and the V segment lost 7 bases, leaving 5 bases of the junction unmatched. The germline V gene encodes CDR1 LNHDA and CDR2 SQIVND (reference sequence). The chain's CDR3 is CASTPGGKNTGELFF. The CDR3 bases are TGTGCCAGTACCCCGGGGGGGAAGAACACCGGGGAGCTGTTTTTT.

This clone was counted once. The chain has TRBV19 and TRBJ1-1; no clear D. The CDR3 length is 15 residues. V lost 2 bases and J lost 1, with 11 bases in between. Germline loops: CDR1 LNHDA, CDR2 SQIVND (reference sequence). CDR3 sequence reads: CASSISRRGNTEAFF. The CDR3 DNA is TGTGCCAGTAGTATAAGCAGACGGGGGAACACTGAAGCTTTCTTT.

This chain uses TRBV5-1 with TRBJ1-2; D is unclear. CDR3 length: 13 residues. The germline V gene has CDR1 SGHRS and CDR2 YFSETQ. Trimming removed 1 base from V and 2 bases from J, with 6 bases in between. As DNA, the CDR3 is TGCGCCAGCAGCTTGTCCCAGAACTATGGCTACACCTTC. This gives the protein CASSLSQNYGYTF.

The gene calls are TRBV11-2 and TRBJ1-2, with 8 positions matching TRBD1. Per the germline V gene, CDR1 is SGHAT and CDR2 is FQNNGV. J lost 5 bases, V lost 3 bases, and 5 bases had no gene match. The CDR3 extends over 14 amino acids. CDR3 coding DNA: TGTGCCAGCAGCTTCCAAGGACAGGGATATGGCTACACCTTC. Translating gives CASSFQGQGYGYTF. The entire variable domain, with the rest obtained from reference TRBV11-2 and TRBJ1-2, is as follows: EAGVAQSPRYKIIEKRQSVAFWCNPISGHATLYWYQQILGQGPKLLIQFQNNGVVDDSQLPKDRFSAERLKGVDSTLKIQPAKLEDSAVYLCASSFQGQGYGYTFGSGTRLTVV.

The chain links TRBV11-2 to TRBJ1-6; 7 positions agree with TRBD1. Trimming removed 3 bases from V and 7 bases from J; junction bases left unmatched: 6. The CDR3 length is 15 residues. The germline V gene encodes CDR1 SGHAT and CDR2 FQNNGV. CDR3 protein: CASSLQGQRNSPLHF. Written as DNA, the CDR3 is TGTGCCAGCAGCTTGCAGGGACAGCGGAATTCACCCCTCCACTTT.

The CDR3 DNA is TGTGCCAGCAGCCCCGTCACAGGGACGGCAGAGACCCAGTACTTC. It encodes CASSPVTGTAETQYF. This chain joins TRBV7-9 and TRBJ2-5; weak D call: TRBD1 (6 bases). The V gene's germline CDR1 is SEHNR and CDR2 FQNEAQ (reference sequence). V lost 5 bases and J 4 bases, leaving 17 bases between the germline ends. The CDR3 loop spans 15 amino acids. Full variable domain (remainder filled in from reference TRBV7-9 and TRBJ2-5): DTGVSQNPRHKITKRGQNVTFRCDPISEHNRLYWYRQTLGQGPEFLTYFQNEAQLEKSRLLSDRFSAERPKGSFSTLEIQRTEQGDSAMYLCASSPVTGTAETQYFGPGTRLLVL.

The CDR3 nucleotides are TGCGCCAGCAGCCAAGAATCTAGCGGGGGGGCCGGGGAGCAGTTCTTC. Its translation is CASSQESSGGAGEQFF. The rearrangement links TRBV4-1 to TRBJ2-1; 12 bases map to TRBD2. Germline CDR1 reads MGHRA; CDR2 reads YSYEKL. The V segment lost 0 bases and the J segment 10 bases; nucleotides outside the gene matches: 7. This CDR3 region has 16 residues.

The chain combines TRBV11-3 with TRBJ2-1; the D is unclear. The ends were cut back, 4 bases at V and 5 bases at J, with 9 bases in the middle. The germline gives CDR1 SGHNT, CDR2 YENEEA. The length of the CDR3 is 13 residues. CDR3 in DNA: TGTGCCAGCAGCTCCTATCTCGACAATGAGCAGTTCTTC. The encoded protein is CASSSYLDNEQFF.

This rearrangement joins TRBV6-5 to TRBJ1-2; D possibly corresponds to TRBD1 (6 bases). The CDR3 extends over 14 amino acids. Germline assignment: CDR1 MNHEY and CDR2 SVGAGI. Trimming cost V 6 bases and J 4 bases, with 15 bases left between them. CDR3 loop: CASSRGHGIYGYTF. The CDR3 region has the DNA TGTGCCAGCAGCCGGGGACACGGGATCTATGGCTACACCTTC.

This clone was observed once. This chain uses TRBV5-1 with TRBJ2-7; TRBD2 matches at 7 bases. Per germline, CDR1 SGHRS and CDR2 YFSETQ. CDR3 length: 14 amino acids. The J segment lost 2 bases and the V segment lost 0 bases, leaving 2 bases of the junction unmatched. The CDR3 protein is CASSLGGRTYEQYF. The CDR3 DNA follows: TGCGCCAGCAGCTTGGGCGGGAGAACCTACGAGCAGTACTTC.

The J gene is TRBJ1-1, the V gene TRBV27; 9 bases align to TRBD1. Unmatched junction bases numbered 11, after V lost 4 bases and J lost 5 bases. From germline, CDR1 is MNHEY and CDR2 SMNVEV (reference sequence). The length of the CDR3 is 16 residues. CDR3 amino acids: CASSYRTGGGWTEAFF. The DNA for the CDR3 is TGTGCCAGCAGTTACCGAACAGGGGGCGGATGGACTGAAGCTTTCTTT.

The CDR3, as DNA: TGCGCCAGCAGCTTGGAAGGGACAGGGAATGAAAAACTGTTTTTT. Its protein is CASSLEGTGNEKLFF. The chain employs TRBV5-1 and TRBJ1-4; the match to TRBD1 covers 9 bases. The CDR3 consists of 15 residues. Per germline, CDR1 SGHRS and CDR2 YFSETQ. V lost 0 bases to trimming and J lost 5 bases; unmatched junction nucleotides: 2. The full variable domain, with the rest looked up from reference TRBV5-1 and TRBJ1-4, is KAGVTQTPRYLIKTRGQQVTLSCSPISGHRSVSWYQQTPGQGLQFLFEYFSETQRNKGNFPGRFSGRQFSNSRSEMNVSTLELGDSALYLCASSLEGTGNEKLFFGSGTQLSVL.

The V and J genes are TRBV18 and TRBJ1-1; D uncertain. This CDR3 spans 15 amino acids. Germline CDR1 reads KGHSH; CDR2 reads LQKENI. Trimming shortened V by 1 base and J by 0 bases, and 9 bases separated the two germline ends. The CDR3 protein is CASSPLREMNTEAFF. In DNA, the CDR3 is TGTGCCAGCTCACCACTCCGGGAGATGAACACTGAAGCTTTCTTT.

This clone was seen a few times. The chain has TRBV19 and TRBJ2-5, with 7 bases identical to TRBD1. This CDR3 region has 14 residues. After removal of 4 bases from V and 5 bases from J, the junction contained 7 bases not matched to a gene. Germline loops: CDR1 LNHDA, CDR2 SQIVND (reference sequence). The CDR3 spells CASSTTGVMETQYF. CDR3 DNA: TGTGCCAGTAGTACCACAGGGGTAATGGAGACCCAGTACTTC.

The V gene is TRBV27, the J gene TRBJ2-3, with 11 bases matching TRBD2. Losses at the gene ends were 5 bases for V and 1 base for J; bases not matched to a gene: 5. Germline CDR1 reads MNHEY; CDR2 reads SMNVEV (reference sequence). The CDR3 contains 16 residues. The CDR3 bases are TGTGCCAGCAGTCCCGGGACTAGCGGTGGCACAGATACGCAGTATTTT. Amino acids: CASSPGTSGGTDTQYF.

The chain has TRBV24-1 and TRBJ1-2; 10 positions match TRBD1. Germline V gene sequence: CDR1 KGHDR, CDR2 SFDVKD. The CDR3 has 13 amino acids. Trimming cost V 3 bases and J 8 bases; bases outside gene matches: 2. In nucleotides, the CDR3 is TGTGCCACCAGTGATGGGACAGGGGTAGGCTACACCTTC. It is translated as CATSDGTGVGYTF.

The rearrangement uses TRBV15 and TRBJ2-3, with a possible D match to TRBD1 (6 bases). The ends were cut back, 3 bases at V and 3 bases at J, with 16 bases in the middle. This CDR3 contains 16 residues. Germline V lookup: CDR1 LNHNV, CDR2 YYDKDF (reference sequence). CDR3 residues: CATSRGTGMGTDTQYF. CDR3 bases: TGTGCCACCAGCAGGGGCACAGGGATGGGGACAGATACGCAGTATTTT.